A selection of T cell receptor beta chains follows, all from one sample in a study of T cell repertoires in cytomegalovirus infection. For these receptors, no antigen is known. Via MiXCR, TCRdb re-called the reads, giving one row per CDR3 protein. The table records about 330,000 distinct CDR3 sequences, around a third of them present only once. The material was cultured PBMCs, obtained from culture after CMV antigen stimulation. These receptors were obtained from a human donor in good health (CMV status not recorded). Some clones in this sample may be carry-over from other donors' samples. Both conserved end residues are part of each CDR3. The D gene is left open where the match is weak. Not every row has a clone size; where given, it reads once, few, many or a size class.

abundance,len,d_gene,v_gene,j_gene,CDR3aa,CDR3nt
.,14,TRBD2,TRBV24-1,TRBJ2-3,CATRPAGAMDTQYF,TGTGCCACCAGGCCAGCGGGAGCTATGGATACGCAGTATTTT
.,15,.,TRBV19,TRBJ1-5,CASSIGGSYNQPQHF,TGTGCCAGTAGTATAGGAGGGTCGTACAATCAGCCCCAGCATTTT
once,16,.,TRBV7-8,TRBJ1-5,CASSFRPGQSNQPQHF,TGTGCCAGCAGCTTTAGACCGGGCCAGAGCAATCAGCCCCAGCATTTT
few,16,TRBD2,TRBV6-5,TRBJ2-1,CASSWGTSGGYNEQFF,TGTGCCAGCAGTTGGGGGACTAGCGGGGGCTACAATGAGCAGTTCTTC
.,16,TRBD2,TRBV4-1,TRBJ2-7,CASSQGASGASYEQYF,TGCGCCAGCAGCCAAGGGGCTAGCGGAGCTTCCTACGAGCAGTACTTC
few,16,TRBD1,TRBV6-5,TRBJ1-2,CASSYSPGGGIYGYTF,TGTGCCAGCAGTTACTCCCCGGGAGGGGGCATCTATGGCTACACCTTC
few,15,TRBD2,TRBV7-3,TRBJ2-1,CASALLAGDYNEQFF,TGTGCCAGCGCCCTTCTAGCGGGAGATTACAATGAGCAGTTCTTC
once,15,.,TRBV7-2,TRBJ1-2,CASSLRWIANYGYTF,TGTGCCAGCAGCTTGCGGTGGATAGCTAACTATGGCTACACCTTC
.,16,TRBD2,TRBV11-3,TRBJ2-1,CASSPRLAGTLREQFF,TGTGCCAGCAGCCCCCGACTAGCGGGGACCCTTCGGGAGCAGTTCTTC
few,15,.,TRBV7-2,TRBJ2-3,CASSLDLGGTDTQYF,TGTGCCAGCAGCTTAGATCTCGGCGGCACAGATACGCAGTATTTT
.,15,TRBD1,TRBV7-8,TRBJ1-6,CASSSQGQGTSPLHF,TGTGCCAGCAGCTCCCAGGGACAGGGAACGTCACCCCTCCACTTT
few,14,TRBD1,TRBV10-3,TRBJ2-7,CAISEQTGFSEQYF,TGTGCCATCAGTGAGCAGACAGGGTTTAGCGAGCAGTACTTC
.,15,.,TRBV7-2,TRBJ1-2,CASSAIGRRNYGYTF,TGTGCCAGCAGCGCAATCGGGAGGAGGAACTATGGCTACACCTTC
.,13,.,TRBV7-6,TRBJ1-1,CASSLMEEREASF,TGTGCCAGCAGCTTAATGGAGGAAAGAGAAGCTTCCTTT
few,15,.,TRBV12-3/TRBV12-4,TRBJ1-1,CASSLRDEMNTEAFF,TGTGCCAGCAGTTTAAGGGACGAGATGAACACTGAAGCTTTCTTT
.,15,.,TRBV12-3/TRBV12-4,TRBJ2-1,CASSTSRPSYNEQFF,TGTGCCAGCAGTACATCGAGGCCCTCCTACAATGAGCAGTTCTTC
few,11,.,TRBV19,TRBJ2-3,CASSIPYRQYF,TGTGCCAGTAGTATCCCGTACAGGCAGTATTTT
.,15,TRBD1,TRBV10-3,TRBJ1-1,CAISDGQGLNTEAFF,TGTGCCATCAGTGACGGACAGGGGTTAAACACTGAAGCTTTCTTT
.,19,TRBD2,TRBV7-8,TRBJ2-5,CASSLVSSGLAGGGETQYF,TGTGCCAGCAGCTTAGTTTCATCTGGACTAGCGGGAGGCGGAGAGACCCAGTACTTC
.,13,.,TRBV12-3/TRBV12-4,TRBJ1-4,CASSNGNNEKLFF,TGTGCCAGCAGCAATGGGAATAATGAAAAACTGTTTTTT
many,17,TRBD2,TRBV7-8,TRBJ2-2,CASSYLHSGVNTGELFF,TGTGCCAGCAGCTACCTTCATAGCGGGGTGAACACCGGGGAGCTGTTTTTT
few,12,TRBD1,TRBV7-2,TRBJ1-5,CASGTDNQPQHF,TGTGCCAGTGGGACAGACAATCAGCCCCAGCATTTT
.,15,.,TRBV27,TRBJ1-5,CASSSSVNSNQPQHF,TGTGCCAGCAGTTCCTCAGTGAATAGCAATCAGCCCCAGCATTTT
.,15,TRBD2,TRBV5-4,TRBJ2-2,CASSSGTRVTGELFF,TGTGCCAGCAGCTCCGGGACTAGAGTTACCGGGGAGCTGTTTTTT
few,18,TRBD1,TRBV7-2,TRBJ1-3,CASSLYSGQTTSGNTIYF,TGTGCCAGCAGCCTCTATTCGGGACAGACAACCTCTGGAAACACCATATATTTT
.,14,.,TRBV7-2,TRBJ2-6,CASSAALGANVLTF,TGTGCCAGCAGCGCGGCGCTTGGGGCCAACGTCCTGACTTTC
.,13,TRBD1,TRBV6-5,TRBJ2-1,CASGTGGVDEQFF,TGTGCCAGCGGGACAGGGGGTGTTGATGAGCAGTTCTTC
many,14,.,TRBV6-2/TRBV6-3,TRBJ2-1,CASSYKVDVNEQFF,TGTGCCAGCAGTTACAAGGTAGACGTGAATGAGCAGTTCTTC
.,15,TRBD2,TRBV7-9,TRBJ2-5,CASSLTSGSLETQYF,TGTGCCAGCAGCTTAACTAGCGGGAGTTTGGAGACCCAGTACTTC
few,12,.,TRBV28,TRBJ2-3,CASRYTTDTQYF,TGTGCCAGCAGATACACCACTGATACGCAGTATTTT
.,14,TRBD1,TRBV10-3,TRBJ2-3,CARQGRPFTDTQYF,TGTGCTCGACAGGGCCGACCCTTCACAGATACGCAGTATTTT
many,15,TRBD2,TRBV5-1,TRBJ2-1,CASSHSGSGYNEQFF,TGCGCCAGCAGCCACAGCGGGAGTGGGTACAATGAGCAGTTCTTC
.,16,TRBD1,TRBV7-2,TRBJ2-3,CASSLSSGQGADTQYF,TGTGCCAGCAGCTTAAGCTCGGGACAGGGCGCAGATACGCAGTATTTT
few,20,TRBD2,TRBV6-2/TRBV6-3,TRBJ2-1,CATENYPGSGTSGDYNEQFF,TGTGCCACCGAGAACTACCCCGGGTCCGGGACTAGCGGGGATTACAATGAGCAGTTCTTC
many,13,.,TRBV2,TRBJ1-4,CASLRTGNEKLFF,TGTGCCAGTTTAAGGACGGGGAATGAAAAACTGTTTTTT
many,18,.,TRBV7-2,TRBJ1-1,CASSPGPGRGRMNTEAFF,TGTGCCAGCAGCCCTGGGCCGGGGCGGGGACGCATGAACACTGAAGCTTTCTTT
many,12,.,TRBV7-2,TRBJ1-1,CASSTTWGSAFF,TGTGCCAGCAGCACAACATGGGGGTCGGCTTTCTTT
.,18,.,TRBV7-8,TRBJ1-5,CASSHSPLQSYSNQPQHF,TGTGCCAGCAGTCATAGCCCCCTACAGTCGTATAGCAATCAGCCCCAGCATTTT
.,12,.,TRBV28,TRBJ2-3,CASRSSGDTQYF,TGTGCCAGCAGATCTTCGGGAGATACGCAGTATTTT
few,16,.,TRBV19,TRBJ1-4,CASTAGSTATNEKLFF,TGTGCCAGTACCGCAGGCAGTACGGCAACTAATGAAAAACTGTTTTTT
few,14,TRBD2,TRBV20-1,TRBJ2-1,CSASPGLGVREQFF,TGCAGTGCTTCGCCGGGACTAGGGGTCCGAGAGCAGTTCTTC
.,18,TRBD1,TRBV28,TRBJ1-1,CASSLQGPGQMTIAEAFF,TGTGCCAGCAGTTTGCAGGGTCCGGGACAGATGACAATCGCTGAAGCTTTCTTT
.,17,TRBD2,TRBV4-1,TRBJ2-3,CASSQLTSGRAWDTQYF,TGCGCCAGCAGCCAGCTGACTAGCGGGAGGGCCTGGGATACGCAGTATTTT